This T cell receptor beta chain was identified in a study of blood T cell repertoires in COVID-19. Sequenced by immunoSEQ multiplex PCR; TCRdb stores in-frame clones only, minus some. The sample lists 150,000 to 200,000 clones, roughly 77% occurring once. CDR1 is SGHRS and CDR2 is YFSETQ in the germline V gene. The CDR3 length is 17 residues. Trimming removed 2 bases from V and 5 bases from J, with 20 bases in between. Sequences were obtained from PBMCs or T cells enriched from blood (not recorded which). This clonotype originated in a woman aged 50 to 60 with acute COVID-19. The chain employs TRBV5-1 and TRBJ2-1, with D possibly TRBD2 on 7 matching bases. Written as DNA, the CDR3 is TGCGCCAGCAGCTTCCTCGGGGGGCGGGCCCTACACAATGAGCAGTTCTTC. This sequence encodes CASSFLGGRALHNEQFF. Combining the CDR3 with reference TRBV5-1 and TRBJ2-1 gives the whole variable domain KAGVTQTPRYLIKTRGQQVTLSCSPISGHRSVSWYQQTPGQGLQFLFEYFSETQRNKGNFPGRFSGRQFSNSRSEMNVSTLELGDSALYLCASSFLGGRALHNEQFFGPGTRLTVL.